The 20 T cell receptor beta chains in this list originate from one sample, sequenced in a study of blood T cell repertoires in COVID-19. The protocol was immunoSEQ multiplex PCR, while the TCRdb copy is restricted to in-frame clones and leaves out a portion. The table lists a few hundred thousand clones, 80% to 90% of them singletons. Sequencing input: PBMCs or T cells enriched from blood (not recorded which). Receptor source: a young man who had recovered from COVID-19.

This chain uses TRBV2 with TRBJ2-7; 11 bases are a match to TRBD1. J lost 5 bases, V lost 9 bases, and 6 bases had no gene match. The CDR3 runs to 13 residues. CDR1 is SNHLY and CDR2 is FYNNEI in the germline V gene. CDR3 residues: CARTGQGDHEQYF. CDR3 sequence (DNA): TGTGCCAGAACGGGACAGGGGGACCACGAGCAGTACTTC. Full variable domain (remainder filled in from reference TRBV2 and TRBJ2-7): EPEVTQTPSHQVTQMGQEVILRCVPISNHLYFYWYRQILGQKVEFLVSFYNNEISEKSEIFDDQFSVERPDGSNFTLKIRSTKLEDSAMYFCARTGQGDHEQYFGPGTRLTVT.

The V gene is TRBV7-9, the J gene TRBJ1-4; D gene unclear. V gave up 5 bases and J gave up 7 bases, with 8 bases separating them. This CDR3 region has 12 residues. Per the germline V gene, CDR1 is SEHNR and CDR2 is FQNEAQ (reference sequence). The CDR3 here is CASSRLGEKLFF. CDR3 nucleotide sequence: TGTGCCAGCAGCCGTCTAGGTGAAAAACTGTTTTTT.

The J gene is TRBJ2-3, the V gene TRBV11-3; 8 positions match TRBD2. The germline V gene encodes CDR1 SGHNT and CDR2 YENEEA. The J segment lost 3 bases and the V segment lost 1 base, leaving 0 bases of the junction unmatched. CDR3 length equals 14 residues. CDR3 sequence (DNA): TGTGCCAGCAGCTTAGCTAGCGGGACAGATACGCAGTATTTT. This sequence encodes CASSLASGTDTQYF.

This chain links TRBV27 with TRBJ1-2; 7 nucleotides align to TRBD1. The germline CDR1 and CDR2 sequences are MNHEY and SMNVEV (reference sequence). The trim removed 0 bases at V and 2 bases at J, leaving 6 bases unmatched. The length of the CDR3 is 16 residues. Written as DNA, the CDR3 is TGTGCCAGCAGTTTATCTAGGGGACAGAAAAACTATGGCTACACCTTC. It yields the protein CASSLSRGQKNYGYTF.

The chain couples TRBV6-5 to TRBJ2-3, with 11 positions matching TRBD2. The junction had 3 bases not matched to a gene; V was cut back by 6 bases and J by 4 bases. The CDR3 totals 14 residues. Germline CDR1 reads MNHEY; CDR2 reads SVGAGI. The DNA of the CDR3 is TGTGCCAGCAGCCTAGCGGGAGGATCAGATACGCAGTATTTT. As protein: CASSLAGGSDTQYF.

The CDR3 region is CASSVALDRGQDTQYF. The CDR3 DNA sequence: TGTGCCAGCAGCGTAGCTCTGGACAGGGGGCAAGATACGCAGTATTTT. The rearrangement joins TRBV9 to TRBJ2-3, with 11 bases identical to TRBD1. The CDR3 covers 16 residues. Trimming took 0 bases from V and 5 from J; bases not matched to a gene: 5. The germline CDR1 and CDR2 sequences are SGDLS and YYNGEE.

J is TRBJ1-4 and V is TRBV5-1; a possible D gene is TRBD1 (5 bases). This CDR3 comprises 14 residues. Germline CDR1 SGHRS, CDR2 YFSETQ. V was shortened by 4 bases and J by 7 bases, with 14 bases between the two germline ends. The CDR3: CASSPGPAGEKLFF. DNA of the CDR3: TGCGCCAGCAGCCCGGGACCAGCGGGTGAAAAACTGTTTTTT.

This clone occurred a few times. The rearrangement links TRBV19 to TRBJ1-1; TRBD1 might be the D (5 bases). The CDR3 extends over 13 amino acids. Germline values: CDR1 LNHDA, CDR2 SQIVND (reference sequence). V was pared by 2 bases and J by 7 bases, with 11 bases between. The CDR3 DNA reads as TGTGCCAGTAGTATACAGGGCGGGGATGAAGCTTTCTTT. This encodes CASSIQGGDEAFF.

The sample holds one count of this clone. V is TRBV10-3 and J is TRBJ1-2; D call uncertain. V lost 0 bases, J lost 2 bases, and 13 bases lay in between. The germline CDR1 and CDR2 sequences are ENHRY and SYGVKD. The length of the CDR3 is 16 residues. Here the CDR3 DNA reads TGTGCCATCAGTGAGTCGAAGGGAGTGGTAAACTATGGCTACACCTTC. This translates into CAISESKGVVNYGYTF.

The gene calls are TRBV28 and TRBJ2-3, with 8 bases that match TRBD1. The CDR3 is made up of 15 amino acids. V was pared by 2 bases and J by 2 bases, with 3 bases of the junction left unmatched. Germline V lookup: CDR1 MDHEN, CDR2 SYDVKM. In nucleotides, the CDR3 is TGTGCCAGCAGTTTACGACAGGGGAACACAGATACGCAGTATTTT. Protein product: CASSLRQGNTDTQYF.

The chain couples TRBV11-2 to TRBJ1-3; D is uncertain. The V gene lost 1 base and the J gene lost 0 bases, with 10 bases spanning the gap. The CDR3 loop spans 16 amino acids. CDR1 is SGHAT, CDR2 FQNNGV, per germline. CDR3 protein: CASSLGVQISGNTIYF. The CDR3 DNA sequence: TGTGCCAGCAGCTTAGGTGTTCAGATCTCTGGAAACACCATATATTTT. The whole variable domain, filled in from reference TRBV11-2 and TRBJ1-3, reads EAGVAQSPRYKIIEKRQSVAFWCNPISGHATLYWYQQILGQGPKLLIQFQNNGVVDDSQLPKDRFSAERLKGVDSTLKIQPAKLEDSAVYLCASSLGVQISGNTIYFGEGSWLTVV.

The J gene is TRBJ2-5, the V gene TRBV2; D is perhaps TRBD2 (5 bases). Trimming took off 7 bases at V and 5 bases at J, with 14 bases between the two ends. From germline, CDR1 is SNHLY and CDR2 FYNNEI. This CDR3 is 13 amino acids long. The CDR3 spells CASIGERTETQYF. The CDR3 DNA reads as TGTGCCAGCATAGGAGAGCGGACGGAGACCCAGTACTTC.

This chain joins TRBV3-1 (or the pseudogene TRBV3-2) and TRBJ2-3; D not resolved. The CDR3 spans 11 residues. Germline CDR1 is LGHDT and CDR2 is YNNKEL (reference sequence). Between the trimmed V and J ends, which lost 4 bases and 6 bases, there was a span of 5 bases. The CDR3 reads CASSLGDTQYF. CDR3 nucleotide sequence: TGTGCCAGCAGCCTTGGCGATACGCAGTATTTT.

This chain connects TRBV23-1 to TRBJ1-3; D is unresolved. TRBV23-1 falls under the ORF class, with uncertain function. This CDR3 has 14 residues. V gave up 1 base and J gave up 4 bases, with 8 bases separating them. CDR3 sequence reads: CASSQLRAGNTIYF. CDR3 sequence (DNA): TGCGCCAGCAGTCAATTGAGGGCGGGAAACACCATATATTTT.

This clone was observed once. The rearrangement links TRBV2 to TRBJ2-1; 7 positions agree with TRBD1. Germline V gene sequence: CDR1 SNHLY, CDR2 FYNNEI. V lost 6 bases and J lost 0; bases outside the gene matches: 2. The length of the CDR3 is 14 residues. CDR3 amino acids: CASRQGSSYNEQFF. CDR3 DNA sequence: TGTGCCAGCAGACAGGGGAGCTCCTACAATGAGCAGTTCTTC. Based on the CDR3 plus reference TRBV2 and TRBJ2-1, the full variable domain is EPEVTQTPSHQVTQMGQEVILRCVPISNHLYFYWYRQILGQKVEFLVSFYNNEISEKSEIFDDQFSVERPDGSNFTLKIRSTKLEDSAMYFCASRQGSSYNEQFFGPGTRLTVL.

This chain joins TRBV5-1 and TRBJ2-3; 10 bases agree with TRBD1. This CDR3 is built from 14 residues. Germline V gene data show CDR1 as SGHRS and CDR2 as YFSETQ. J was trimmed by 2 bases and V by 4 bases; bases with no gene match: 1. The CDR3 nucleotides read TGCGCCAGCAGCGGGACAGGGGTCACAGATACGCAGTATTTT. Translated: CASSGTGVTDTQYF.

This clone came up a few times. The chain couples TRBV19 to TRBJ1-5; D gene unclear. CDR1 LNHDA and CDR2 SQIVND come from the germline V gene (reference sequence). V was cut by 5 bases and J by 9 bases, with 14 bases left in between. This CDR3 is 13 amino acids long. CDR3 in amino acids: CASSPSGGPPQHF. The CDR3, as DNA: TGTGCCAGTAGTCCGTCCGGCGGGCCGCCCCAGCATTTT.

The chain couples TRBV5-5 to TRBJ1-6, with a weak D call TRBD1 (6 bases). This CDR3 is built from 18 residues. V shed 0 bases and J shed 0 bases, with 13 bases lying between them. Germline V gene lookup returns CDR1 SGHKS and CDR2 YYEKEE (reference sequence). The chain's CDR3 is CASSLVSGAGSYNSPLHF. The CDR3 DNA is TGTGCCAGCAGCTTGGTATCAGGGGCCGGCTCCTATAATTCACCCCTCCACTTT.

Here the CDR3 reads CASGEAGLNYEQYF. CDR3 nucleotides: TGTGCCAGCGGAGAAGCGGGGTTGAACTACGAGCAGTACTTC. The chain joins TRBV5-4 to TRBJ2-7, with 7 bases that match TRBD2. The V gene's germline CDR1 is SGHNT and CDR2 YYREEE (reference sequence). The CDR3 has 14 residues. Trimming cost V 7 bases and J 3 bases; bases outside gene matches: 10.

The chain uses TRBV6-1 and TRBJ1-6, with 7 bases that match TRBD1. CDR1 is MNHNS, CDR2 SASEGT, per germline. This CDR3 is built from 15 residues. J was trimmed by 12 bases and V by 2 bases; bases with no gene match: 10. CDR3 coding DNA: TGTGCCAGCAGTGAATTGGGTACAGGGGTTCAACCCCTCCACTTT. Protein product: CASSELGTGVQPLHF.